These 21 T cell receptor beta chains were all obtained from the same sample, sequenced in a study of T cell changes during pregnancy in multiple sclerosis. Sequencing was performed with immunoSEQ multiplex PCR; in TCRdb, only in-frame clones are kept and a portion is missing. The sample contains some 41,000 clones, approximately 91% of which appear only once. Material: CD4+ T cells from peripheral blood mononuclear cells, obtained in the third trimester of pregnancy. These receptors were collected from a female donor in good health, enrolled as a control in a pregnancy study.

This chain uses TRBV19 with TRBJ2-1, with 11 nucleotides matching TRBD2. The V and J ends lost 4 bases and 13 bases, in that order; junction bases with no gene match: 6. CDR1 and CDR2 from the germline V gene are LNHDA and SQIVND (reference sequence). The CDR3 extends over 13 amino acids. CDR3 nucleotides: TGTGCCAGTAGTAGGGGACTAGCGGATGTACAGTTCTTC. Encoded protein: CASSRGLADVQFF.

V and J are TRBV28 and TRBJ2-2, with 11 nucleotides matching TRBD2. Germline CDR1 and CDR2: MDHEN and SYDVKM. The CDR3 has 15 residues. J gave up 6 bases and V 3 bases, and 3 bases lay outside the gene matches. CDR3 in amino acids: CASSFSLAGAGELFF. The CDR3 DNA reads TGTGCCAGCAGTTTCTCACTAGCGGGAGCCGGGGAGCTGTTTTTT.

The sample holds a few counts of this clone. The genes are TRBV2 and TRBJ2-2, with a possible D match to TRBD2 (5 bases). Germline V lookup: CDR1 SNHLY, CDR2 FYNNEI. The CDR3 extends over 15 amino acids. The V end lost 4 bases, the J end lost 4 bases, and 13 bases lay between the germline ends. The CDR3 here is CASSGRGVATGELFF. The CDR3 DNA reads TGTGCCAGCAGTGGACGGGGAGTGGCCACCGGGGAGCTGTTTTTT.

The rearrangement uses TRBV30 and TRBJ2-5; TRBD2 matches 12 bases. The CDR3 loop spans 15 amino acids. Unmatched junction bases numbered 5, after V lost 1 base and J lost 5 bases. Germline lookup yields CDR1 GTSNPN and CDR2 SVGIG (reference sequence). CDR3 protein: CAWSGSSGRGETQYF. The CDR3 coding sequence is TGTGCCTGGAGTGGTTCTAGCGGGAGGGGTGAGACCCAGTACTTC.

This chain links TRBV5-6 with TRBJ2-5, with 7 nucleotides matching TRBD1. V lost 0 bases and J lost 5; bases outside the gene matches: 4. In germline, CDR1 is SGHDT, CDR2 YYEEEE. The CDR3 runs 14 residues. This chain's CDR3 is CASSLGGGSETQYF. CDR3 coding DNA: TGTGCCAGCAGCTTGGGAGGGGGCTCGGAGACCCAGTACTTC.

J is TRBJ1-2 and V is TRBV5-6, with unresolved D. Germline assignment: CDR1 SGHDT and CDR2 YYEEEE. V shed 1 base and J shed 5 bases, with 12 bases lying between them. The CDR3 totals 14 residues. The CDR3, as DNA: TGTGCCAGCAGCTTGTTACCGACGACTTATGGCTACACCTTC. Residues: CASSLLPTTYGYTF. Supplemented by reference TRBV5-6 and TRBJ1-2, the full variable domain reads DAGVTQSPTHLIKTRGQQVTLRCSPKSGHDTVSWYQQALGQGPQFIFQYYEEEERQRGNFPDRFSGHQFPNYSSELNVNALLLGDSALYLCASSLLPTTYGYTFGSGTRLTVV.

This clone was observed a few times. CDR3 sequence reads: CASSSPGTSGRRYEQYF. As DNA, the CDR3 is TGTGCCAGCAGCTCACCTGGGACTAGCGGGAGACGCTACGAGCAGTACTTC. The chain couples TRBV7-2 to TRBJ2-7; 14 positions agree with TRBD2. Looked up from germline, CDR1 is SGHTA and CDR2 is FQGNSA. Trimming took 4 bases from V and 3 from J; bases not matched to a gene: 8. The CDR3 is 17 amino acids.

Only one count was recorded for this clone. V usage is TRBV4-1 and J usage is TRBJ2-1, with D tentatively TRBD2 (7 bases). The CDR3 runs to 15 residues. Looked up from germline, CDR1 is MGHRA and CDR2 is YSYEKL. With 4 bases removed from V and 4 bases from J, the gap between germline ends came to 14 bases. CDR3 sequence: CASSLRGATYNEQFF. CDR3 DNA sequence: TGCGCCAGCAGCCTACGGGGGGCCACTTACAATGAGCAGTTCTTC.

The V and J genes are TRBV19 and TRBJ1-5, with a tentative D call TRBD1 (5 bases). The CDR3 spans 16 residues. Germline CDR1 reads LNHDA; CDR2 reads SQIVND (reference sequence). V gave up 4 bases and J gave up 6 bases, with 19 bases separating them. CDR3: CASSRGSGGGTQPQHF. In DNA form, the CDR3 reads TGTGCCAGTAGTAGAGGAAGCGGGGGAGGTACTCAGCCCCAGCATTTT.

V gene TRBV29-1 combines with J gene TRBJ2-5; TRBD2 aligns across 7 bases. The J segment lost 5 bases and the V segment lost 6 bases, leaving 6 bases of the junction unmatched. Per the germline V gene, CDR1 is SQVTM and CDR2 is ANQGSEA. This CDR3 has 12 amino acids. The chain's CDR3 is CSVAGVLETQYF. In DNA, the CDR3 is TGCAGCGTCGCGGGGGTTTTGGAGACCCAGTACTTC.

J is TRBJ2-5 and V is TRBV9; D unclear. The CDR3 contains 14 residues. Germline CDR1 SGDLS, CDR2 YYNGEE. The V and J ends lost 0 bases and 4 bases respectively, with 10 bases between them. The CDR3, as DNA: TGTGCCAGCAGCGTAGCTATTGAACGAGAGACCCAGTACTTC. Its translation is CASSVAIERETQYF.

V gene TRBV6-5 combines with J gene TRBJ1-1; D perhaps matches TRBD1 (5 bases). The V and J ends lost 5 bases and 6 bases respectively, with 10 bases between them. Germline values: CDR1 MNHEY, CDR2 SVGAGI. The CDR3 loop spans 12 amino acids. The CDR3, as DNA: TGTGCCAGCAGTGCCCGGGGGTCTGAAGCTTTCTTT. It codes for CASSARGSEAFF.

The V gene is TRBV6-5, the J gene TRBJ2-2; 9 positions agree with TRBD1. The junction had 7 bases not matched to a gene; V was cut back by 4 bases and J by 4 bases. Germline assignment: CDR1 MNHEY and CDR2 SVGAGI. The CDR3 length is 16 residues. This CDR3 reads CASSLGQGSGTGELFF. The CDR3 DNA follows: TGTGCCAGCAGTTTGGGACAGGGATCTGGCACCGGGGAGCTGTTTTTT.

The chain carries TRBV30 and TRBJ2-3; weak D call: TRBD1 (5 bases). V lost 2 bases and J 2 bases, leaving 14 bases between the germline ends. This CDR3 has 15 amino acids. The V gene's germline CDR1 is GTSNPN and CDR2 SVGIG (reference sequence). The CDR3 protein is CAWSSWGLVTDTQYF. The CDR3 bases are TGTGCCTGGAGTTCATGGGGCCTTGTCACAGATACGCAGTATTTT.

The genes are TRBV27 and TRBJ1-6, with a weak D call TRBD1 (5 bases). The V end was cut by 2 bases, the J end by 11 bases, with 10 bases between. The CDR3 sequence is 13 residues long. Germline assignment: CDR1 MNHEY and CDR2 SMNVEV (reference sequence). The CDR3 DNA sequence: TGTGCCAGCAGTTTAGGCAGGGAGGCACCCCTCCACTTT. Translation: CASSLGREAPLHF.

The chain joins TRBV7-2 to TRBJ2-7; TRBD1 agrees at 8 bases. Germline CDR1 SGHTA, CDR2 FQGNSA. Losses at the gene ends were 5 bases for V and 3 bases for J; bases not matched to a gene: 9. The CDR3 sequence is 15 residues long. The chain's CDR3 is CASSIRQGRDYEQYF. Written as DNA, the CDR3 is TGTGCCAGCAGCATTCGACAGGGGCGAGACTACGAGCAGTACTTC.

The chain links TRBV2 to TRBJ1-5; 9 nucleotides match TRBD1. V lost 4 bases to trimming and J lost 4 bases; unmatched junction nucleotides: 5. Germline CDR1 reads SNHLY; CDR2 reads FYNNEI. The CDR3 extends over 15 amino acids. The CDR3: CASSARTGDNQPQHF. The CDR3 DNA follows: TGTGCCAGCAGTGCCCGGACAGGGGATAATCAGCCCCAGCATTTT.

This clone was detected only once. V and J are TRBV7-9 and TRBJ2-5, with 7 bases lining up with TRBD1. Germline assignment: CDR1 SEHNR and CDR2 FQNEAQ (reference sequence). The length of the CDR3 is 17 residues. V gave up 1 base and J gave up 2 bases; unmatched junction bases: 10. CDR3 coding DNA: TGTGCCAGCAGCTTAGGCTCAGGGGGTGGATTTCAAGAGACCCAGTACTTC. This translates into CASSLGSGGGFQETQYF.

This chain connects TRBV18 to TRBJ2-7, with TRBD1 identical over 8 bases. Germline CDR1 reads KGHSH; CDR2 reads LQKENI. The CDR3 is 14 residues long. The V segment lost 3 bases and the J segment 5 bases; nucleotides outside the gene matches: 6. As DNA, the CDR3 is TGTGCCAGCTCACCGTCGACAGGGGAGCACGAGCAGTACTTC. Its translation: CASSPSTGEHEQYF.

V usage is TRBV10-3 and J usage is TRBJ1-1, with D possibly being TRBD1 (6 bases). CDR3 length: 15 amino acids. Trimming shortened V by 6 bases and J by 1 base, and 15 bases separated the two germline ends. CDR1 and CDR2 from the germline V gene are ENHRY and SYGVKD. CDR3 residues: CAIRPTGNRNTEAFF. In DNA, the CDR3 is TGTGCCATCAGACCAACAGGGAACCGGAACACTGAAGCTTTCTTT.

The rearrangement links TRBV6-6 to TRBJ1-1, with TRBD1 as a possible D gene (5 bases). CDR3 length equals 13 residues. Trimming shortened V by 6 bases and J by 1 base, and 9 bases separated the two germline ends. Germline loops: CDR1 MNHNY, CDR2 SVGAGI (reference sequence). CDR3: CASRETGNTEAFF. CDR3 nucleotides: TGTGCCAGCAGAGAAACAGGGAACACTGAAGCTTTCTTT.